What follows is one TCR beta chain and its context. Its antigen is still unknown. The sample is drawn from a study of cytomegalovirus exposure and HLA in healthy donors. General study findings and limits: Confirmation was obtained in vitro that a few CMV-associated chains are specific for CMV antigens.

A multiplex PCR was run with 60 Vbeta primers and 13 Jbeta primers. This table comes from immunoSEQ multiplex PCR, and its TCRdb copy is limited to in-frame clones, with some not included. Of around 170,000 clones listed, 81% are singletons. Germline CDR1 and CDR2: LNHDA and SQIVND (reference sequence). The CDR3 is 14 residues long. V lost 4 bases, J lost 5 bases, and 5 bases stayed unmatched. The sequence was collected from a man aged 50-59 years in good health and CMV-seropositive. V gene TRBV19 combines with J gene TRBJ2-7; 10 bases fit TRBD1. The material sequenced was PBMCs. The CDR3 DNA reads as TGTGCCAGTAGTACGACAGGGGGCGGGAACGAGCAGTACTTC. Amino acids: CASSTTGGGNEQYF.